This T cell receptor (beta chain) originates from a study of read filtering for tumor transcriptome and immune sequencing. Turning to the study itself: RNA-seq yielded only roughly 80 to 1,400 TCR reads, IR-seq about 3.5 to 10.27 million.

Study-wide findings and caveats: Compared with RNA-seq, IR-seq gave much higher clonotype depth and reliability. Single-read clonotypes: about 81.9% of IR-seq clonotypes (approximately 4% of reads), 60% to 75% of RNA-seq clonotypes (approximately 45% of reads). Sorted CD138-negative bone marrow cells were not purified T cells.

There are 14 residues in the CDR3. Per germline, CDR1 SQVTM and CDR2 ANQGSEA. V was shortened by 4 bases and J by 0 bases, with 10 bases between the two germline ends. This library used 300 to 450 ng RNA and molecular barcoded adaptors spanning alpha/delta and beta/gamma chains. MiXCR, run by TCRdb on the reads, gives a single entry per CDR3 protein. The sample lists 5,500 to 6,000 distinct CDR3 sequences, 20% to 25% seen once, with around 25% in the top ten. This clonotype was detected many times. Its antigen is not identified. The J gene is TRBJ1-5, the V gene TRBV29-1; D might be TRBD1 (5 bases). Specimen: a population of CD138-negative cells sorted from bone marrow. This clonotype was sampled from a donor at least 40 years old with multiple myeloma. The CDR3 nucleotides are TGCAGCGTTGTGTCAGGACATAGCAATCAGCCCCAGCATTTT. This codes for CSVVSGHSNQPQHF.